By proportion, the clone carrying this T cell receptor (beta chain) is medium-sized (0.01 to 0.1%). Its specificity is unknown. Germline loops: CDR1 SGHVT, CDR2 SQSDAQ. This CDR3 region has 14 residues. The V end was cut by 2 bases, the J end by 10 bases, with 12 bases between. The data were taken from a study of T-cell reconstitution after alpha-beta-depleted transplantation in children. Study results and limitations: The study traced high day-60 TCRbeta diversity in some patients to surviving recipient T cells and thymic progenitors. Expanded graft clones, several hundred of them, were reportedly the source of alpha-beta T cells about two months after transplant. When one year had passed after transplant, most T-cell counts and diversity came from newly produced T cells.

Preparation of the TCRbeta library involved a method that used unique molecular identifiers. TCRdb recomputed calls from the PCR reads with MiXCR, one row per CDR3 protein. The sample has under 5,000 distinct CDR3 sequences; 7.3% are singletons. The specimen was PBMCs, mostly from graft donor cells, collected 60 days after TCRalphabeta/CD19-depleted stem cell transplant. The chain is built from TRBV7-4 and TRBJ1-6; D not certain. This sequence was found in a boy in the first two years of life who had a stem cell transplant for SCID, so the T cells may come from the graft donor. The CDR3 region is CASSLNKGGSPLHF. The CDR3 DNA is TGTGCCAGCAGCTTAAACAAAGGAGGGTCACCCCTCCACTTT.